The 11 T cell receptor beta chains listed next were all sequenced from one sample in a study of cytomegalovirus exposure and HLA in healthy donors. With 60 Vbeta and 13 Jbeta primers, the PCR was carried out. Clones were sequenced by immunoSEQ multiplex PCR, and TCRdb holds only the in-frame ones, with some missing. Of 80,000 or so clones in the sample, around 75% were seen once. The sequenced sample was PBMCs. Receptors were obtained from a woman aged 40 to 50 in good health and CMV-seronegative.

V and J are TRBV10-1 and TRBJ2-7; the match to TRBD2 covers 11 bases. V shed 2 bases and J 5 bases; nucleotides not matched to a gene: 5. CDR1 is WNHNN and CDR2 is SYGVQD in the germline V gene (reference sequence). The CDR3 contains 15 residues. CDR3 protein: CASSETSGSVDEQYF. CDR3 DNA sequence: TGCGCCAGCAGTGAGACTAGCGGGAGTGTAGACGAGCAGTACTTC.

This clone showed up just once. The J gene is TRBJ2-3, the V gene TRBV19; no definite D call. Trimming cost V 5 bases and J 0 bases, with 9 bases left between them. The CDR3 consists of 14 residues. Germline V gene sequence: CDR1 LNHDA, CDR2 SQIVND (reference sequence). CDR3 sequence reads: CASSGWASTDTQYF. As DNA, the CDR3 is TGTGCCAGTAGTGGGTGGGCTAGCACAGATACGCAGTATTTT.

The table lists this clone with a few counts. The chain joins TRBV11-2 to TRBJ2-1, with 10 positions matching TRBD2. The CDR3 is 18 residues long. The trim removed 2 bases at V and 4 bases at J, leaving 11 bases unmatched. Germline V CDR1 and CDR2: SGHAT, FQNNGV. This chain's CDR3 is CASSLYRRTSGLYNEQFF. CDR3 nucleotides: TGTGCCAGCAGCTTATATCGTAGGACTAGCGGATTATACAATGAGCAGTTCTTC.

The chain has TRBV5-8 and TRBJ2-6, with 10 bases aligning to TRBD1. This CDR3 region has 19 residues. The J segment lost 3 bases and the V segment lost 1 base, leaving 10 bases of the junction unmatched. Germline V lookup: CDR1 SGHTS, CDR2 YDEGEE. CDR3 DNA sequence: TGTGCCAGCAGCTTGTTGGAGGGACAGGGGAACTTTGGGGCCAACGTCCTGACTTTC. Protein sequence: CASSLLEGQGNFGANVLTF.

The chain combines TRBV27 with TRBJ1-5, with D uncertain. With 1 base removed from V and 6 bases from J, the gap between germline ends came to 10 bases. Germline loops: CDR1 MNHEY, CDR2 SMNVEV (reference sequence). The CDR3 sequence is 14 residues long. CDR3 in amino acids: CASSLYPGGQPQHF. The CDR3, as DNA: TGTGCCAGCAGTTTATACCCCGGAGGTCAGCCCCAGCATTTT.

This sequence joins TRBV7-8 and TRBJ2-7; TRBD1 is a possible D gene (6 bases). V was cut by 7 bases and J by 3 bases, with 13 bases left in between. This CDR3 is 13 amino acids long. CDR1 and CDR2 from the germline V gene are SGHVS and FQNEAQ. The CDR3 nucleotides are TGTGCCAGCACTGTAGAGGGGGTCTACGAGCAGTACTTC. This gives the protein CASTVEGVYEQYF. Using reference TRBV7-8 and TRBJ2-7 for the parts outside the CDR3, the full variable domain is GAGVSQSPRYKVAKRGQDVALRCDPISGHVSLFWYQQALGQGPEFLTYFQNEAQLDKSGLPSDRFFAERPEGSVSTLKIQRTQQEDSAVYLCASTVEGVYEQYFGPGTRLTVT.

This clone was counted a single time. The V gene is TRBV19, the J gene TRBJ2-7; 9 nucleotides align to TRBD1. The CDR3 loop spans 14 amino acids. V dropped 6 bases and J dropped 3; count of bases not matched to a gene: 6. Germline V lookup: CDR1 LNHDA, CDR2 SQIVND (reference sequence). In DNA form, the CDR3 reads TGTGCCAGTAGGCCAAGGGACAGGGACTACGAGCAGTACTTC. This translates into CASRPRDRDYEQYF.

The J gene is TRBJ2-7, the V gene TRBV4-1, with a weak D call TRBD1 (6 bases). The CDR3 is made up of 15 amino acids. CDR1 MGHRA and CDR2 YSYEKL come from the germline V gene. With 1 base removed from V and 7 bases from J, the gap between germline ends came to 17 bases. The CDR3 DNA reads TGCGCCAGCAGCCAAGCTGGGCTGGGGGCAAGGGAGCAGTACTTC. Its translation: CASSQAGLGAREQYF.

The rearrangement uses TRBV13 and TRBJ2-3; 8 nucleotides line up with TRBD2. The CDR3 consists of 15 residues. Trimming cost V 1 base and J 3 bases; bases outside gene matches: 3. The V gene's germline CDR1 is PRHDT and CDR2 FYEKMQ (reference sequence). CDR3 nucleotides: TGTGCCAGCAGCTTAGCGGGGGGGCCGACAGATACGCAGTATTTT. Its translation: CASSLAGGPTDTQYF.

The rearrangement joins TRBV5-1 to TRBJ2-3, with TRBD2 identical over 10 bases. Germline trimming cut 4 bases from V and 5 bases from J; bases unmatched to any gene: 13. This CDR3 has 17 residues. Looked up from germline, CDR1 is SGHRS and CDR2 is YFSETQ. The CDR3 spells CASSLGGAGGPGDTQYF. CDR3 in DNA: TGCGCCAGCAGCCTAGGGGGAGCGGGGGGGCCAGGAGATACGCAGTATTTT.

The V call is TRBV5-4, the J call TRBJ2-1; the D gene is possibly TRBD1 (5 bases). The germline V and J ends were trimmed by 0 bases and 2 bases, with 9 bases remaining between them. Germline CDR1 and CDR2: SGHNT and YYREEE (reference sequence). This CDR3 is built from 15 residues. Here the CDR3 reads CASSLEQAAYNEQFF. Written as DNA, the CDR3 is TGTGCCAGCAGCTTGGAACAGGCCGCCTACAATGAGCAGTTCTTC.